This T cell receptor beta chain was documented in a study of Ad26.COV2.S vaccination and SARS-CoV-2 variants. Clones were sequenced by immunoSEQ multiplex PCR, and TCRdb holds only the in-frame ones, with some missing. Of 250,000 to 300,000 clones detected, around 87% appear once; the ten largest clones hold about 3.6%. The treatment was: around 19 received Ad26.COV2.S at low or high dose, single or two shots; 5 received placebo; per-sample allocation not given. Each sample was drawn 63 days after the first injection (of vaccine or placebo). Boston provided a donor who was an adult aged 18-55 years. This material consisted of peripheral blood, taken in a trial of Ad26.COV2.S vaccine versus placebo. The sequence was collected from a person between 18 and 65 years old who received the Ad26.COV2.S COVID-19 vaccine or a placebo.

CDR3 amino acids: CASSLDPVGLGKLFF. As DNA, the CDR3 is TGTGCCAGCAGTTTAGACCCAGTAGGTCTAGGAAAACTGTTTTTT. V gene TRBV27 combines with J gene TRBJ1-4; D is ambiguous. CDR1 and CDR2 from the germline V gene are MNHEY and SMNVEV (reference sequence). The CDR3 is 15 amino acids. V was cut by 2 bases and J by 10 bases, with 17 bases left in between.